The 21 T cell receptor beta chains presented below share a single source sample, sequenced in a study of OX40 agonist ivuxolimab in advanced cancers. Sequencing was performed with immunoSEQ multiplex PCR; in TCRdb, only in-frame clones are kept and a portion is missing. The repertoire holds some 47,000 clones, with around 80% as singletons. The specimen was CD4+ or CD8+ T cells sorted from blood, collected in a trial of the OX40 agonist ivuxolimab. All receptors come from an adult with an advanced solid tumor such as melanoma, head and neck, liver or kidney cancer.

This clone was counted between two and nine times. The V and J genes are TRBV4-3 and TRBJ2-1; 8 nucleotides match TRBD1. The CDR3 is made up of 15 amino acids. J gave up 2 bases and V 4 bases, and 4 bases lay outside the gene matches. CDR1 is LGHNA and CDR2 is YSLEER in the germline V gene. In nucleotides, the CDR3 is TGCGCCAGCAGCCCACAGGGGGGCGCCTACAATGAGCAGTTCTTC. Protein sequence: CASSPQGGAYNEQFF.

The chain combines TRBV5-4 with TRBJ2-7; TRBD2 matches at 7 bases. CDR1 SGHNT and CDR2 YYREEE come from the germline V gene (reference sequence). The CDR3 is 15 residues long. Losses at the gene ends were 3 bases for V and 1 base for J; bases not matched to a gene: 7. The CDR3 DNA reads TGTGCCAGCAGCTGGGGGGTACTAGCGTCCTACGAGCAGTACTTC. Its protein is CASSWGVLASYEQYF. Supplemented by reference TRBV5-4 and TRBJ2-7, the full variable domain reads ETGVTQSPTHLIKTRGQQVTLRCSSQSGHNTVSWYQQALGQGPQFIFQYYREEENGRGNFPPRFSGLQFPNYSSELNVNALELDDSALYLCASSWGVLASYEQYFGPGTRLTVT.

This clone appeared a few times. The J gene is TRBJ2-1, the V gene TRBV6-5; 11 bases match TRBD1. J lost 10 bases, V lost 6 bases, and 5 bases had no gene match. The CDR3 is made up of 13 amino acids. Germline lookup yields CDR1 MNHEY and CDR2 SVGAGI. CDR3 loop: CASRRTGGEEQFF. CDR3 DNA: TGTGCCAGCAGGCGGACAGGGGGCGAAGAGCAGTTCTTC.

The CDR3 here is CASSLVGVPYEQYF. The CDR3 nucleotides read TGTGCCAGCAGCTTAGTAGGGGTTCCCTACGAGCAGTACTTC. V is TRBV7-8 and J is TRBJ2-7, with a possible D match to TRBD1 (5 bases). The germline gives CDR1 SGHVS, CDR2 FQNEAQ. Trimming took 1 base from V and 2 from J, leaving 9 bases between them. This CDR3 comprises 14 residues.

This clone was seen more than once but under ten times. V usage is TRBV29-1 and J usage is TRBJ2-2, with D possibly matching TRBD2 (6 bases). Germline V gene lookup returns CDR1 SQVTM and CDR2 ANQGSEA. The CDR3 covers 15 residues. V was clipped by 5 bases and J by 0 bases, with 13 bases between them. CDR3 region: CSVPAGPSNTGELFF. Written as DNA, the CDR3 is TGCAGCGTTCCTGCGGGACCGTCGAACACCGGGGAGCTGTTTTTT.

The chain joins TRBV15 to TRBJ1-2; tentatively, D is TRBD1 (6 bases). V gave up 0 bases and J gave up 8 bases, with 13 bases separating them. Germline assignment: CDR1 LNHNV and CDR2 YYDKDF (reference sequence). CDR3 length: 14 residues. The CDR3 is CATSRDPGASGYTF. The DNA of the CDR3 is TGTGCCACCAGCAGAGATCCGGGGGCTTCCGGCTACACCTTC.

The table lists this clone with a few counts. This chain connects TRBV5-1 to TRBJ2-7, with D unresolved. CDR3 length equals 13 residues. Trimming left V 5 bases short and J 6 bases short, with 15 bases between. The germline CDR1 and CDR2 sequences are SGHRS and YFSETQ. DNA of the CDR3: TGCGCCAGCAGAGATCCCCCTAATAGCGAGCAGTACTTC. Translated: CASRDPPNSEQYF.

This chain uses TRBV2 with TRBJ1-3, with D possibly matching TRBD1 (6 bases). Germline loops: CDR1 SNHLY, CDR2 FYNNEI. V was pared by 6 bases and J by 2 bases, with 11 bases between. The CDR3 runs 14 residues. The CDR3: CASSIQGPGNTIYF. The CDR3 nucleotides are TGTGCCAGCAGCATACAGGGCCCTGGAAACACCATATATTTT.

V usage is TRBV7-2 and J usage is TRBJ2-3, with 9 bases lining up with TRBD2. The CDR3 sequence is 16 residues long. The junction had 5 bases not matched to a gene; V was cut back by 2 bases and J by 2 bases. CDR1 and CDR2 (germline): SGHTA, FQGNSA. The CDR3 sequence: CASSLFRTSDTDTQYF. The CDR3 DNA follows: TGTGCCAGCAGCTTATTCAGGACTAGCGACACAGATACGCAGTATTTT.

This clone is termed medium-sized. The chain couples TRBV2 to TRBJ1-1; no clear D gene. Trimming removed 4 bases from V and 3 bases from J, with 12 bases in between. The CDR3 consists of 14 residues. The V gene's germline CDR1 is SNHLY and CDR2 FYNNEI. The CDR3, as DNA: TGTGCCAGCAGTGTCGGCGGTCGGGACACTGAAGCTTTCTTT. Translation: CASSVGGRDTEAFF.

In this sample, this clone turned up a few times. The chain is built from TRBV9 and TRBJ1-5; the D gene is possibly TRBD1 (5 bases). CDR1 is SGDLS, CDR2 YYNGEE, per germline. This CDR3 is built from 14 residues. V lost 4 bases and J lost 9, with 17 bases in between. CDR3 in DNA: TGTGCCAGCAGCCCAGGGACGGACCCTGGGCCCCAGCATTTT. Protein sequence: CASSPGTDPGPQHF.

V and J are TRBV7-9 and TRBJ1-6; 10 nucleotides match TRBD1. The V gene's germline CDR1 is SEHNR and CDR2 FQNEAQ (reference sequence). The CDR3 totals 17 residues. J lost 8 bases, V lost 1 base, and 8 bases had no gene match. CDR3 region: CASSLVTLGTGDSPLHF. The CDR3 DNA reads as TGTGCCAGCAGCTTAGTGACTCTAGGGACAGGGGATTCACCCCTCCACTTT.

This clone was detected only a few times. The chain has TRBV6-1 and TRBJ1-1; 10 bases map to TRBD1. This CDR3 is built from 13 residues. The V gene end was trimmed by 6 bases and the J gene end by 5 bases; junction bases not matched to a gene: 3. CDR1 is MNHNS, CDR2 SASEGT, per germline. The CDR3 loop is CASRPDRGTEAFF. The CDR3 DNA sequence: TGTGCCAGCAGGCCGGACAGGGGGACTGAAGCTTTCTTT.

The chain joins TRBV5-1 to TRBJ2-7; unclear D gene. The germline V and J ends were trimmed by 4 bases and 3 bases, with 5 bases remaining between them. Germline values: CDR1 SGHRS, CDR2 YFSETQ. The CDR3 runs to 11 residues. The CDR3 coding sequence is TGCGCCAGCAGCGCATACTACGAGCAGTACTTC. This codes for CASSAYYEQYF.

There are a few counts of this clone. The chain carries TRBV5-4 and TRBJ1-1; 7 bases fit TRBD1. This CDR3 contains 14 residues. In germline, CDR1 is SGHNT, CDR2 YYREEE (reference sequence). Unmatched junction bases numbered 4, after V lost 4 bases and J lost 1 base. CDR3 residues: CASSTDRANTEAFF. CDR3 coding DNA: TGTGCCAGCAGCACAGACAGGGCGAACACTGAAGCTTTCTTT.

The J gene is TRBJ2-5, the V gene TRBV6-5, with D maybe TRBD1 (5 bases). The germline V gene encodes CDR1 MNHEY and CDR2 SVGAGI. V shed 2 bases and J shed 7 bases, with 5 bases lying between them. CDR3 length: 11 residues. CDR3 region: CASSYDRTQYF. CDR3 bases: TGTGCCAGCAGTTACGACAGGACCCAGTACTTC.

This clone appeared a few times. The J gene is TRBJ2-1, the V gene TRBV7-8; 9 bases map to TRBD2. Losses at the gene ends were 3 bases for V and 7 bases for J; bases not matched to a gene: 10. The CDR3 length is 16 residues. Germline V gives CDR1 SGHVS, CDR2 FQNEAQ. CDR3 sequence: CASSFGYSGSRNEQFF. As DNA, the CDR3 is TGTGCCAGCAGCTTTGGATATAGCGGGAGCCGAAATGAGCAGTTCTTC.

V and J are TRBV4-3 and TRBJ2-1; 12 bases are a match to TRBD2. CDR3 length: 16 amino acids. Germline CDR1 and CDR2: LGHNA and YSLEER. V lost 4 bases, J lost 8 bases, and 9 bases stayed unmatched. CDR3 sequence (DNA): TGCGCCAGCAGCCGTAATGCACTAGCGGGAGGCGATGAGCAGTTCTTC. Translation gives CASSRNALAGGDEQFF.

The chain couples TRBV7-2 to TRBJ2-1; 7 bases map to TRBD2. In germline, CDR1 is SGHTA, CDR2 FQGNSA. J gave up 5 bases and V 5 bases, and 12 bases lay outside the gene matches. The CDR3 length is 16 residues. The DNA for the CDR3 is TGTGCCAGCAGCGGACCGGGACTATCTAGGCACAATGAGCAGTTCTTC. The encoded protein is CASSGPGLSRHNEQFF.

The rearrangement uses TRBV9 and TRBJ1-1; D not resolved. The CDR3 consists of 15 residues. The germline V gene has CDR1 SGDLS and CDR2 YYNGEE. Trimming took off 0 bases at V and 1 base at J, with 10 bases between the two ends. The DNA of the CDR3 is TGTGCCAGCAGCGTAGTTGAGACACGGAACACTGAAGCTTTCTTT. Protein: CASSVVETRNTEAFF. Full variable domain (rest looked up from reference TRBV9 and TRBJ1-1): DSGVTQTPKHLITATGQRVTLRCSPRSGDLSVYWYQQSLDQGLQFLIQYYNGEERAKGNILERFSAQQFPDLHSELNLSSLELGDSALYFCASSVVETRNTEAFFGQGTRLTVV.

The V call is TRBV18, the J call TRBJ1-1; possible D gene TRBD1, 5 bases. The germline V and J ends were trimmed by 1 base and 1 base, with 10 bases remaining between them. Germline loops: CDR1 KGHSH, CDR2 LQKENI. The CDR3 extends over 15 amino acids. The DNA of the CDR3 is TGTGCCAGCTCACCACGTGACCAGGGGAACACTGAAGCTTTCTTT. Residues: CASSPRDQGNTEAFF.